This T cell receptor (beta chain) derives from a study of OX40 agonist ivuxolimab in advanced cancers. The protocol was immunoSEQ multiplex PCR, while the TCRdb copy is restricted to in-frame clones and leaves out a portion. The repertoire holds some 100,000 clones, with less than 90% as singletons. Germline CDR1 is SGHVS and CDR2 is FQNEAQ. The junction had 6 bases not matched to a gene; V was cut back by 5 bases and J by 6 bases. The CDR3 spans 14 residues. Sequenced material: CD4+ or CD8+ T cells sorted from blood, taken in a trial of the OX40 agonist ivuxolimab. The chain is built from TRBV7-8 and TRBJ2-1; 8 nucleotides align to TRBD2. The TCR was taken from an adult with an advanced solid tumor such as melanoma, head and neck, liver or kidney cancer. In DNA form, the CDR3 reads TGTGCCAGCAGCCCAAGCGGGGGTCCCAATGAGCAGTTCTTC. Translating gives CASSPSGGPNEQFF. Looking up the rest from reference TRBV7-8 and TRBJ2-1 gives the full variable domain: GAGVSQSPRYKVAKRGQDVALRCDPISGHVSLFWYQQALGQGPEFLTYFQNEAQLDKSGLPSDRFFAERPEGSVSTLKIQRTQQEDSAVYLCASSPSGGPNEQFFGPGTRLTVL.